This entry features one T cell receptor beta chain sequence. This clonotype was recorded a few times. The antigen it recognizes is unknown. No base qualities exist here, and no much larger clone lies one base off it. After removal of 0 bases from V and 7 bases from J, the junction retains 8 bases not matched to a gene. As encoded in the germline V gene, CDR1 is MGHRA while CDR2 is YSYEKL. The CDR3 holds 16 amino acids from the cysteine to the phenylalanine. Just the 48-base CDR3 DNA is kept, in frame starting at base 1. The data were taken from a study of blood T cells in healthy people across ages (dated by TCRdb to about 2015). Looking at the study overall: Template switching captured roughly one uniquely barcoded TCR beta cDNA molecule per two T cells in model experiments. Donors of different ages were randomly distributed across sequencing lanes to avoid experimental bias. Two additional independent replicas of 1 million unique cDNA reads from the same blood draw were analyzed for two donors (one aged 18 to 30 and one aged 80 or older). Donors were grouped into four age groups: young (average roughly 15 years), middle-aged (approximately 41), aged (around 66) and long-lived (approximately 81). Age-related changes in TCR beta repertoire diversity were measured in the study by deep sequencing normalized with unique cDNA molecular identifiers.

The library was made by 5' RACE. Sequencing instrument: Illumina HiSeq 2500. A second roughly 7 to 12 cycle PCR used a sample-barcoded 5' primer and a J-beta primer mix. A template-switch 5' adaptor carrying 12 random nucleotides introduced a unique molecular identifier onto each TCR beta cDNA molecule. Each sample yielded at least 3 million CDR3-containing paired-end reads. All of the RNA was converted into first-strand cDNA using the Mint cDNA synthesis kit, with a TRBC-specific oligonucleotide serving as the primer. Following uracil-DNA glycosylase treatment, a first 18-cycle PCR with universal primers M1SS and BC2_uni_R was performed on all cDNA. Turning to the authors' computational methods: For normalization, 1 million high-quality reads, each with a distinct molecular identifier, were randomly selected from each sample. Reads with shared molecular identifiers were discarded instead of being binned into consensus sequences. MiTCR, with a Q25 quality threshold and the strictest error-elimination algorithm, was used for CDR3 identification, clonotype clustering and error correction. A nonparametric unseen species model using Euler transformation provided a lower-bound estimate of total TCR beta diversity. TCRdb reran the public reads through fastp at Q25 and MiXCR, keeping productive beta chains. Each entry is one CDR3 protein sequence, shown with its most common DNA and genes. The V and J calls and clone size come from TCRdb's table, not from the authors' own analysis. Counted in this sample were 730,000 or so distinct CDR3 sequences; 35% to 50% of them appeared once. The ten largest clones capture roughly 30% of the sample.

Donors were 30 to 45 systemically healthy Caucasian individuals from Russia aged 6 to 90 years. Around 10 milliliters of peripheral blood were drawn from each donor into EDTA-treated Vacutainer tubes. Ficoll-Paque density-gradient centrifugation was used to isolate PBMCs, with at least 6.5 million per sample. Total RNA, at least 6 micrograms per sample, was extracted from PBMCs with Trizol reagent. For every donor, flow cytometry on a PBMC aliquot measured the percentage of naive CD45RAhigh/CD27high T cells. Beyond this particular receptor, the publication reports: Observed TCR beta diversity per million T cells fell roughly linearly with age, and a significant reduction was already apparent by age around 40. Bulk unsorted PBMC profiling prevented conclusive comparison of naive and antigen-experienced compartments. Observed TCR beta diversity correlated strongly with the percentage of naive T cells measured by flow cytometry. The long-lived group showed more naive CD4+ T cells, fewer expanded clones and increased TCR diversity than the aged group, suggesting age selection. Because donor CMV infection status was unknown, age-related changes in expanded clonotypes were potentially confounded. Total diversity estimates from one million sequenced T cells were considered lower bounds and underestimates.

The sequenced sample consisted of blood. The receptor comes from a man at least 80 years old in good health. The rearrangement combines TRBV4-1 with TRBJ1-2, with 10 bases matching TRBD1. The DNA sequence reads TGCGCCAGCAGCCAAGAACCCCGGGACAGGGGACGTGGCTACACCTTC. This gives the protein CASSQEPRDRGRGYTF.